The clone carrying this T cell receptor beta chain came up once. Repertoires were generated with immunoSEQ multiplex PCR, while TCRdb's copy carries only in-frame clones and drops some. The sample consists of hundreds of thousands of clones, 70% to 90% of them appearing once. The CDR3 spans 13 residues. After removal of 5 bases from V and 5 bases from J, the junction contained 0 bases not matched to a gene. CDR1 is LNHDA, CDR2 SQIVND, per germline (reference sequence). This sample stems from a study of shared T cell receptors in the human thymus. This sample was also put to use in a study of human thymus T cells. From that study: Corrective surgery for congenital heart defects was being performed on the healthy Finnish infants who were the donors. Thymic material originated from resections removed in the course of corrective heart surgery.

The V gene is TRBV19, the J gene TRBJ2-1; 10 bases are a match to TRBD2. The sequenced sample was thymocytes. The sequence was obtained from a boy under three years old with a congenital heart defect. This CDR3 reads CASSGLADNEQFF. The CDR3, as DNA: TGTGCCAGTAGTGGACTAGCGGACAATGAGCAGTTCTTC.